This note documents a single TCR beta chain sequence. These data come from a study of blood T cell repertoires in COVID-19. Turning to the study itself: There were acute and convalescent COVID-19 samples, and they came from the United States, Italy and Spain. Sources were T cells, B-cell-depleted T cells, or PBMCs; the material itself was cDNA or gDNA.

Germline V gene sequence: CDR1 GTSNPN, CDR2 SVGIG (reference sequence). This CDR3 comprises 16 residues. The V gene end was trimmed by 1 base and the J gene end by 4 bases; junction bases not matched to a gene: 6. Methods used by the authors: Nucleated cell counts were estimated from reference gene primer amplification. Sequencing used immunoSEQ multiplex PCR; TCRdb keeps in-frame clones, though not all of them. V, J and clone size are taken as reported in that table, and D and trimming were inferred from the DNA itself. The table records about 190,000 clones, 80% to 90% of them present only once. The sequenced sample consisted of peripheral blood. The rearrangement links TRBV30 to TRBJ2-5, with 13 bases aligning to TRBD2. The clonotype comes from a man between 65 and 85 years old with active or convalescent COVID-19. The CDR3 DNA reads TGTGCCTGGAGTGCGACTAGCGGGAGGAAACCAGAGACCCAGTACTTC. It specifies CAWSATSGRKPETQYF.